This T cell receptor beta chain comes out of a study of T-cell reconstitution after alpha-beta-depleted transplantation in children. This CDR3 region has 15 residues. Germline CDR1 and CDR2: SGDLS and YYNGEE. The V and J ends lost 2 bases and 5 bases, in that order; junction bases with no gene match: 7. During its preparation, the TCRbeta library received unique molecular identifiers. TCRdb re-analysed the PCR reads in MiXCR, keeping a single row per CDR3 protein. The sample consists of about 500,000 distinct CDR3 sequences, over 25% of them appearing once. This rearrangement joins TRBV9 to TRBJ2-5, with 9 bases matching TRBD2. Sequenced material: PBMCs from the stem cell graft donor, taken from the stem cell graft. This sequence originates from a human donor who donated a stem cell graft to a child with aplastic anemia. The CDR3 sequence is CASSVAGGARETQYF. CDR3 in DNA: TGTGCCAGCAGCGTGGCGGGGGGGGCGCGGGAGACCCAGTACTTC.